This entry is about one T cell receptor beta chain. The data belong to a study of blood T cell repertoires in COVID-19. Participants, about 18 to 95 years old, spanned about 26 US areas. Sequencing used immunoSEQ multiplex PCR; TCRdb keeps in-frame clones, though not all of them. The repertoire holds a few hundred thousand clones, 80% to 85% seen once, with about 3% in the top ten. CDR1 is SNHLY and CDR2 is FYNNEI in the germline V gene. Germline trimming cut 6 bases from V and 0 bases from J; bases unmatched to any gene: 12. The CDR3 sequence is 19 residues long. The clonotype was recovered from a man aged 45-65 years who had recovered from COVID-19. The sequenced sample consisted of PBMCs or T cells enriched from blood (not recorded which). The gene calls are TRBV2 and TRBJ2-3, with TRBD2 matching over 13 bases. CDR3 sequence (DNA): TGTGCCAGCAGGTCGTGGGGACTAGCGGGACGTTCTAGCACAGATACGCAGTATTTT. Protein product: CASRSWGLAGRSSTDTQYF.